This passage covers 15 T cell receptor beta chains from one sample sequenced in a study of identical twins. TCRdb independently ran MiXCR on the 5' RACE reads; one entry per CDR3 protein. The table shows about 890,000 distinct CDR3 sequences, with 9% to 15% occurring only once. These data also formed part of another study, on yellow fever vaccine responses in identical twins.

The specimen sequenced was PBMCs. The receptors shown here come from a woman aged 18-29 years in good health.

This clonotype was observed at least ten times. The chain carries TRBV7-8 and TRBJ2-3, with 11 bases lining up with TRBD2. CDR3 length: 14 amino acids. Germline trimming cut 5 bases from V and 14 bases from J; bases unmatched to any gene: 12. Germline V CDR1 and CDR2: SGHVS, FQNEAQ. The CDR3 DNA sequence: TGTGCCAGCAGCCCAGGGACTAGCGGAGGGGCACTGTATTTT. This sequence encodes CASSPGTSGGALYF.

In this sample, this clonotype turned up a few times. The chain uses TRBV29-1 and TRBJ2-1, with unresolved D. This CDR3 region has 13 residues. Trimming left V 7 bases short and J 1 base short, with 11 bases between. CDR1 is SQVTM and CDR2 is ANQGSEA in the germline V gene. The CDR3 nucleotides are TGCAGCGGTATAGGTAAATCCTACAATGAGCAGTTCTTC. Translating it yields CSGIGKSYNEQFF.

The sample holds a few counts of this clonotype. This chain uses TRBV28 with TRBJ1-4; no clear D gene. V gave up 8 bases and J gave up 7 bases, with 11 bases separating them. The germline V gene encodes CDR1 MDHEN and CDR2 SYDVKM. The CDR3 has 12 amino acids. The CDR3 loop reads CASLQRGEKLFF. In nucleotides, the CDR3 is TGTGCCAGCCTACAGCGGGGTGAAAAACTGTTTTTT. The full variable domain, with the rest looked up from reference TRBV28 and TRBJ1-4, is DVKVTQSSRYLVKRTGEKVFLECVQDMDHENMFWYRQDPGLGLRLIYFSYDVKMKEKGDIPEGYSVSREKKERFSLILESASTNQTSMYLCASLQRGEKLFFGSGTQLSVL.

V and J are TRBV14 and TRBJ1-2; 7 bases align to TRBD1. J gave up 8 bases and V 0 bases, and 6 bases lay outside the gene matches. Germline CDR1 and CDR2: SGHDN and FVKESK. CDR3 size: 14 residues. The CDR3 DNA reads TGTGCCAGCAGCCAAGACGATTGGACAGGAGGCTACACCTTC. This codes for CASSQDDWTGGYTF. Combining the CDR3 with reference TRBV14 and TRBJ1-2 gives the whole variable domain EAGVTQFPSHSVIEKGQTVTLRCDPISGHDNLYWYRRVMGKEIKFLLHFVKESKQDESGMPNNRFLAERTGGTYSTLKVQPAELEDSGVYFCASSQDDWTGGYTFGSGTRLTVV.

Only a few counts were recorded for this clonotype. The chain has TRBV29-1 and TRBJ1-1; D possibly corresponds to TRBD1 (5 bases). Germline V gene sequence: CDR1 SQVTM, CDR2 ANQGSEA. The V end lost 4 bases, the J end lost 7 bases, and 10 bases lay between the germline ends. CDR3 length: 11 amino acids. The CDR3 DNA is TGCAGCGTTGGAATAGGGGTTGAAGCTTTCTTT. Amino acid sequence: CSVGIGVEAFF.

The rearrangement joins TRBV11-2 to TRBJ2-3; 7 positions agree with TRBD1. The CDR3 is made up of 14 amino acids. J lost 2 bases, V lost 4 bases, and 3 bases had no gene match. Germline V gene data show CDR1 as SGHAT and CDR2 as FQNNGV. In nucleotides, the CDR3 is TGTGCCAGCAGCTCCCAGGGGGTCACAGATACGCAGTATTTT. This sequence encodes CASSSQGVTDTQYF. The entire variable domain, with the rest obtained from reference TRBV11-2 and TRBJ2-3, is as follows: EAGVAQSPRYKIIEKRQSVAFWCNPISGHATLYWYQQILGQGPKLLIQFQNNGVVDDSQLPKDRFSAERLKGVDSTLKIQPAKLEDSAVYLCASSSQGVTDTQYFGPGTRLTVL.

This clonotype was detected only a few times. This sequence joins TRBV25-1 and TRBJ2-1, with a possible D match to TRBD1 (5 bases). This CDR3 spans 15 amino acids. Germline V CDR1 and CDR2: MGHDK, SYGVNS. Between the trimmed V and J ends, which lost 2 bases and 5 bases, there was a span of 13 bases. DNA of the CDR3: TGTGCCAGCAGTGAAGCAGGGCGGAACGACAATGAGCAGTTCTTC. Its protein is CASSEAGRNDNEQFF.

This sequence joins TRBV6-1 and TRBJ1-1; TRBD1 aligns across 7 bases. V shed 4 bases and J 1 base; nucleotides not matched to a gene: 6. In germline, CDR1 is MNHNS, CDR2 SASEGT. The CDR3 extends over 15 amino acids. The CDR3 sequence is CASSAHTGANTEAFF. The CDR3 DNA sequence: TGTGCCAGCAGTGCCCACACAGGGGCGAACACTGAAGCTTTCTTT.

Turning to this clonotype: The junction and the germline gene differ at one end; a read error may be behind it. This chain links TRBV5-6 with TRBJ2-1, with TRBD2 matching over 7 bases. This CDR3 comprises 15 residues. Germline V gene sequence: CDR1 SGHDT, CDR2 YYEEEE. The CDR3: CASSLFKTSVGEPFF. The CDR3 DNA sequence: TGTGCCAGCAGCTTGTTCAAAACTAGCGTCGGTGAGCCGTTCTTC.

This clonotype turned up a few times. V is TRBV20-1 and J is TRBJ2-5; D remains unclear. The CDR3 runs to 12 residues. The germline V gene encodes CDR1 DFQATT and CDR2 SNEGSKA (reference sequence). The V gene lost 1 base and the J gene lost 5 bases, with 8 bases spanning the gap. The CDR3, as DNA: TGCAGTGCTAGAGTACCGCTGGAGACCCAGTACTTC. Translating gives CSARVPLETQYF.

Notes on this clonotype: A much bigger clone sits one base away, suggesting this may be a read error. In nucleotides, the CDR3 is TGTGCCAGCAGTTTAGGGTTCTCAGATACGCAGTATTTT. Encoded protein: CASSLGFSDTQYF. V gene TRBV12-3 or TRBV12-4 combines with J gene TRBJ2-3; no reliable D call. This CDR3 has 13 residues. V was trimmed by 1 base and J by 4 bases, leaving 6 bases between them.

V usage is TRBV20-1 and J usage is TRBJ2-3; D is unresolved. Per germline, CDR1 DFQATT and CDR2 SNEGSKA (reference sequence). Between the trimmed V and J ends, which lost 6 bases and 6 bases, there was a span of 13 bases. The CDR3 sequence is 12 residues long. The CDR3 DNA is TGCAGTGCCTCAAGGACGCAGGATACGCAGTATTTT. It encodes CSASRTQDTQYF.

A few counts support this clonotype. The chain carries TRBV9 and TRBJ2-3; 7 nucleotides line up with TRBD2. Trimming took 6 bases from V and 2 from J; bases not matched to a gene: 6. This CDR3 has 14 residues. Germline CDR1 is SGDLS and CDR2 is YYNGEE. CDR3 protein: CASNPSGHTDTQYF. CDR3 DNA sequence: TGTGCCAGCAACCCTAGCGGTCACACAGATACGCAGTATTTT.

The rearrangement uses TRBV24-1 and TRBJ1-2, with D unclear. The CDR3 spans 15 residues. V was pared by 0 bases and J by 4 bases, with 11 bases between. Per germline, CDR1 KGHDR and CDR2 SFDVKD. CDR3: CATSDLSGSVYGYTF. Written as DNA, the CDR3 is TGTGCCACCAGTGATTTGTCAGGATCGGTCTATGGCTACACCTTC.

This clonotype was found a few times. The CDR3 sequence is CASSSAGQGDSYEQYV. The CDR3 DNA is TGTGCCAGCAGCTCGGCGGGACAGGGGGACTCCTACGAGCAGTACGTC. This chain joins TRBV5-5 and TRBJ2-7; 11 bases map to TRBD1. The V segment lost 3 bases and the J segment 0 bases; nucleotides outside the gene matches: 5. CDR3 length: 16 residues. Germline V lookup: CDR1 SGHKS, CDR2 YYEKEE (reference sequence).